This section outlines one T cell receptor beta chain sequence together with its context. The antigen is not known. TCRdb itself ran the 5' RACE reads through MiXCR, one entry per CDR3 protein. In the table there are hundreds of thousands of distinct CDR3 sequences, 28% of which are singletons. The sample comes from a study of T-cell memory formation after mild COVID-19. The CDR3 is 14 amino acids. The V segment lost 4 bases and the J segment 5 bases; nucleotides outside the gene matches: 5. The germline V gene encodes CDR1 SGHRS and CDR2 YFSETQ. Study observations and caveats: Day 15 to 85 contracting clones showed balanced CD4/CD8; later expanders leaned CD4+. Some clones that responded turned up in pre-infection memory, which suggests that cross-reactive memory joined in.

V is TRBV5-1 and J is TRBJ2-1, with 8 bases matching TRBD1. The sample taken for sequencing was PBMCs or a T cell subset sorted from them (not recorded which). The TCR sequence derives from an adult woman who had mild COVID-19 (a few samples of this study predate the infection). Cell type and time point are not known. The CDR3 nucleotides read TGCGCCAGCAGCCTCCTGACAGGGGACAATGAGCAGTTCTTC. Its protein is CASSLLTGDNEQFF.